This T cell receptor beta chain was sequenced during a study of tumor and adjacent non-tumor tissue in lung cancer. Looking at the study overall: The patients, 9 to 11 men and four to six women, were roughly 31 to 85 with stage I to III disease.

Germline CDR1 SGHTS, CDR2 YDEGEE. This CDR3 region has 16 residues. Deletions cut 5 bases from V and 9 bases from J, with 23 bases between. The library came from three nested PCR rounds adapted from ARM-PCR protocols. TCRdb re-called the multiplex PCR reads through MiXCR, storing one row per CDR3 protein. The table shows roughly 140,000 distinct CDR3 sequences, with 60% to 70% occurring only once. Study-wide results and limits: Tumor repertoires had a smaller top 100 clone share than normal lung. TCR diversity was significantly greater in tumor than normal lung tissue.

A note on this clonotype: Its matching antigen is unknown.

This sample's RNA came from whole unsorted tissue. Sample: lung tumor tissue. The chain carries TRBV5-8 and TRBJ2-2; D might be TRBD1 or TRBD2, each matching 6 bases. The origin of this receptor is a man aged 55 to 69 with small cell lung cancer. The CDR3 DNA reads as TGTGCCAGCAGGGACAGAAGTGGGGGGTATACCTGGGAGCTGTTTTTT. Its translation is CASRDRSGGYTWELFF.